The entry that follows covers one T cell receptor beta chain sequence. Its specificity is not known. The record originates from a study of tumor-infiltrating lymphocytes in primary liver carcinoma. About the research overall: These patients were men and women whose ages were 30 to 69 years.

A constant-region primer served to make TCR beta cDNA from approximately 490 ng total RNA. Three-round nested multiplex PCR performed with slightly modified ARM-PCR produced the TCR beta libraries. With TRBV1-TRBV30 forward primers and a C-beta reverse primer, the first two PCR rounds were run for about 10 cycles each. TCRdb re-called the multiplex PCR reads with MiXCR, one entry per CDR3 protein. Of more than 85,000 distinct CDR3 sequences in the sample, roughly 80% were seen once. Germline-derived CDR1 and CDR2 are DFQATT and SNEGSKA (reference sequence). This CDR3 is built from 12 residues. Co-extracted RNA and DNA came from approximately 20-30 mg of unsorted bulk tissue. For each tumor, five separate regions were sampled. Study conclusions and caveats: Tumor region pairs shared more overlap than did tumor-adjacent and tumor-blood pairs.

The TCR originated in a man aged 35-49 years with primary liver carcinoma and hepatitis B virus infection. The sequenced material came from liver tumor tissue from sampling region 3. The subset here: tumor region T3, left-lateral pole. The chain has TRBV20-1 and TRBJ1-3; TRBD1 matches at 7 bases. DNA of the CDR3: TGCAGCGCGGGACAGACTGGAAACACCATATATTTT. It translates to CSAGQTGNTIYF.